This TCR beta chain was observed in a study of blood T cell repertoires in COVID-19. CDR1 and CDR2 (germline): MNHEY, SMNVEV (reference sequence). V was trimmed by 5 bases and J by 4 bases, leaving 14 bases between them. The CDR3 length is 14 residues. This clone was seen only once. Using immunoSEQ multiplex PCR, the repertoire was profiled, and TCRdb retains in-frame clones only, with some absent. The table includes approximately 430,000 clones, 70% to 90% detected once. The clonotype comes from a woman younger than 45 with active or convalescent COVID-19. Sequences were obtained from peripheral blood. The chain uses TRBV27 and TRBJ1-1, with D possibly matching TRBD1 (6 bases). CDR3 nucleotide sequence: TGTGCCAGCAGTACCTGGGAAGGGGGCACTGAAGCTTTCTTT. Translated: CASSTWEGGTEAFF.